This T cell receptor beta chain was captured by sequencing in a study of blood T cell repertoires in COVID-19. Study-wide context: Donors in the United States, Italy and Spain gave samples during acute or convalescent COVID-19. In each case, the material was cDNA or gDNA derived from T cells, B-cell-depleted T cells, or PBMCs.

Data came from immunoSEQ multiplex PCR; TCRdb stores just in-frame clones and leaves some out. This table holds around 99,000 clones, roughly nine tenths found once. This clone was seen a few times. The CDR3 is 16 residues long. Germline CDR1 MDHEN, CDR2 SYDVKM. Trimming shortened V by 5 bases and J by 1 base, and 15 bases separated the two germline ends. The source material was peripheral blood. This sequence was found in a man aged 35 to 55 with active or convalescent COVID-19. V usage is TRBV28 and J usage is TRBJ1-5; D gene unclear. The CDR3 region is CASSNLGIWSNQPQHF. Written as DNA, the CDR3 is TGTGCCAGCAGTAATTTGGGCATATGGAGCAATCAGCCCCAGCATTTT.